The 28 T cell receptor beta chains below come from one sample, sequenced in a study of shared clonotypes between healthy human individuals (dated by TCRdb to 2018 to 2021). Library preparation was by the immunoSEQ multiplex PCR assay. Not all clones reach the TCRdb copy of this immuneACCESS table, which keeps in-frame sequences only. Checked studies attribute under half of the gap to unresolved V genes and leave the rest unexplained. For this sample there are about 2.3 million clones; around 92% appear just once. 0.37% of the sample belongs to the ten largest clones. Sequenced: naive CD4+ T cells from PBMCs. This specimen's cell subset or site label, interpreted: CD45RA+ positively selected. These TCRs come from a man younger than 30 in good health. Some clones in this sample may be carry-over from other donors' samples.

The chain recombines TRBV5-1 with TRBJ1-1; 10 bases fit TRBD1. This CDR3 comprises 17 residues. V gave up 1 base and J gave up 4 bases; unmatched junction bases: 10. Germline V gives CDR1 SGHRS, CDR2 YFSETQ. CDR3 nucleotide sequence: TGCGCCAGCAGCTTGTGGGGACAGGGGACCTCTGGCACTGAAGCTTTCTTT. It encodes CASSLWGQGTSGTEAFF. Full variable domain (outside the CDR3, taken from reference TRBV5-1 and TRBJ1-1): KAGVTQTPRYLIKTRGQQVTLSCSPISGHRSVSWYQQTPGQGLQFLFEYFSETQRNKGNFPGRFSGRQFSNSRSEMNVSTLELGDSALYLCASSLWGQGTSGTEAFFGQGTRLTVV.

Comments on this clone: Other DNA sequences in this specimen translate into the identical CDR3. The J gene is TRBJ2-7, the V gene TRBV5-1, with 8 bases matching TRBD1. V shed 0 bases, J shed 3 bases, and the junction held 2 bases outside the gene matches. This CDR3 has 14 residues. Germline V gene data show CDR1 as SGHRS and CDR2 as YFSETQ. The CDR3 protein is CASSLGDRGYEQYF. CDR3 sequence (DNA): TGCGCCAGCAGCTTGGGTGACAGGGGCTACGAGCAGTACTTC.

This rearrangement joins TRBV11-2 to TRBJ2-3, with TRBD1 matching over 7 bases. The germline gives CDR1 SGHAT, CDR2 FQNNGV. V gave up 0 bases and J gave up 2 bases; unmatched junction bases: 5. This CDR3 has 16 residues. CDR3 sequence (DNA): TGTGCCAGCAGCTTAGACCCGGGACAGTACACAGATACGCAGTATTTT. Its translation is CASSLDPGQYTDTQYF.

The chain recombines TRBV7-2 with TRBJ2-1; D is uncertain. The CDR3 loop spans 13 amino acids. Germline loops: CDR1 SGHTA, CDR2 FQGNSA. The V gene lost 0 bases and the J gene lost 9 bases, with 9 bases spanning the gap. As DNA, the CDR3 is TGTGCCAGCAGCTTAGCGCGTGTCGCTGAGCAGTTCTTC. It codes for CASSLARVAEQFF.

This sequence joins TRBV6-5 and TRBJ1-2; no clear D gene. CDR3 size: 9 residues. Germline-derived CDR1 and CDR2 are MNHEY and SVGAGI. The CDR3 sequence: CSLPGGYTF. The CDR3 DNA reads as TGTTCGCTCCCGGGGGGCTACACCTTC.

The V gene is TRBV5-5, the J gene TRBJ1-1; D remains ambiguous. The V gene's germline CDR1 is SGHKS and CDR2 YYEKEE (reference sequence). Trimming took off 3 bases at V and 1 base at J, with 16 bases between the two ends. The CDR3 is 16 residues long. CDR3 in DNA: TGTGCCAGCAGCTCCTTTCGACAAGGAGAGAACACTGAAGCTTTCTTT. It translates to CASSSFRQGENTEAFF.

This clone appeared a single time. The rearrangement joins TRBV29-1 to TRBJ2-1; possibly TRBD1 for D (5 bases). The germline V gene encodes CDR1 SQVTM and CDR2 ANQGSEA. Trimming left V 6 bases short and J 9 bases short, with 9 bases between. The CDR3 length is 10 residues. Here the CDR3 DNA reads TGCAGCGTGGGGCTTAGTGAGCAGTTCTTC. This encodes CSVGLSEQFF.

V is TRBV2 and J is TRBJ1-2, with D hard to call. Trimming left V 4 bases short and J 2 bases short, with 17 bases between. Germline V gene data show CDR1 as SNHLY and CDR2 as FYNNEI. The CDR3 runs to 16 residues. CDR3 nucleotide sequence: TGTGCCAGCAGTGGGGCGGGCAGGAGCGGAAACTATGGCTACACCTTC. It yields the protein CASSGAGRSGNYGYTF.

This rearrangement joins TRBV6-5 to TRBJ1-1, with a tentative D call TRBD1 (6 bases). This CDR3 is built from 13 residues. Germline V gene data show CDR1 as MNHEY and CDR2 as SVGAGI. The ends were cut back, 6 bases at V and 8 bases at J, with 16 bases in the middle. CDR3 nucleotide sequence: TGTGCCAGCAGCATCATAGGGGGGAAAGAAGCTTTCTTT. This codes for CASSIIGGKEAFF.

As for this clone: Other nucleotide sequences in the sample specify the same CDR3. The chain has TRBV5-6 and TRBJ1-1, with 7 bases matching TRBD1. The ends lost 3 bases at V and 5 bases at J; junction bases unmatched: 7. The CDR3 length is 14 residues. The germline V gene encodes CDR1 SGHDT and CDR2 YYEEEE. CDR3 in DNA: TGTGCCAGCAGCTCGTACAGGGGTCGAACTGAAGCTTTCTTT. Amino acid sequence: CASSSYRGRTEAFF.

The chain carries TRBV29-1 and TRBJ2-1; TRBD1 matches 11 bases. V lost 4 bases to trimming and J lost 6 bases; unmatched junction nucleotides: 5. The CDR3 is 14 residues long. The germline V gene encodes CDR1 SQVTM and CDR2 ANQGSEA. DNA for the CDR3: TGCAGCGTTGGCTGGGACAGGGGGAGCAATGAGCAGTTCTTC. Amino acids: CSVGWDRGSNEQFF.

V is TRBV11-2 and J is TRBJ2-7; D is uncertain. Between the trimmed V and J ends, which lost 1 base and 6 bases, there was a span of 7 bases. CDR3 length: 12 amino acids. Germline V CDR1 and CDR2: SGHAT, FQNNGV. CDR3 nucleotides: TGTGCCAGCAGCTTAGGCATACGCGAGCAGTACTTC. Translation gives CASSLGIREQYF. Supplemented by reference TRBV11-2 and TRBJ2-7, the full variable domain reads EAGVAQSPRYKIIEKRQSVAFWCNPISGHATLYWYQQILGQGPKLLIQFQNNGVVDDSQLPKDRFSAERLKGVDSTLKIQPAKLEDSAVYLCASSLGIREQYFGPGTRLTVT.

The chain couples TRBV18 to TRBJ2-3; 10 positions match TRBD1. In germline, CDR1 is KGHSH, CDR2 LQKENI. This CDR3 has 14 residues. Unmatched junction bases numbered 5, after V lost 6 bases and J lost 5 bases. The DNA for the CDR3 is TGTGCCAGCTCCCATGGACAGGGGGGAGATACGCAGTATTTT. Translated: CASSHGQGGDTQYF.

This rearrangement joins TRBV30 to TRBJ1-1, with D maybe TRBD1 (6 bases). Germline CDR1 is GTSNPN and CDR2 is SVGIG (reference sequence). CDR3 size: 12 residues. V shed 4 bases and J shed 1 base, with 7 bases lying between them. CDR3 bases: TGTGCCTGGACGGGACAGAACACTGAAGCTTTCTTT. Amino acid sequence: CAWTGQNTEAFF.

The chain combines TRBV6-1 with TRBJ2-1; D perhaps matches TRBD1 (6 bases). The CDR3 is 17 amino acids. Germline CDR1 and CDR2: MNHNS and SASEGT. V was cut by 1 base and J by 5 bases, with 18 bases left in between. CDR3: CASSEERGGAGDNEQFF. CDR3 nucleotides: TGTGCCAGCAGTGAAGAAAGAGGGGGAGCAGGGGACAATGAGCAGTTCTTC.

This clone was seen a single time. The genes are TRBV4-2 and TRBJ2-1, with a tentative D call TRBD2 (6 bases). This CDR3 comprises 13 residues. CDR1 and CDR2 from the germline V gene are LGHNA and YNFKEQ. V shed 0 bases and J shed 7 bases, with 7 bases lying between them. CDR3 coding DNA: TGTGCCAGCAGCCAAGATCGGGAGAATGAGCAGTTCTTC. The encoded protein is CASSQDRENEQFF.

This clone appeared a single time. V and J are TRBV5-4 and TRBJ2-2; the D gene is possibly TRBD1 (6 bases). V lost 3 bases and J lost 4, with 10 bases in between. The CDR3 totals 14 residues. From germline, CDR1 is SGHNT and CDR2 YYREEE (reference sequence). For the CDR3, the DNA is TGTGCCAGCAGCTCGGTAGGGGGCACCGGGGAGCTGTTTTTT. Encoded protein: CASSSVGGTGELFF.

J is TRBJ2-2 and V is TRBV7-9; 8 bases map to TRBD2. Germline-derived CDR1 and CDR2 are SEHNR and FQNEAQ (reference sequence). The CDR3 runs to 16 residues. V was pared by 1 base and J by 4 bases, with 5 bases of the junction left unmatched. In nucleotides, the CDR3 is TGTGCCAGCAGCTTAGTCCAGCGGGGGACCACCGGGGAGCTGTTTTTT. This encodes CASSLVQRGTTGELFF.

V and J are TRBV5-1 and TRBJ2-7, with 7 bases fitting TRBD2. With V trimmed by 4 bases and J by 4 bases, 5 bases remained unmatched. Germline lookup yields CDR1 SGHRS and CDR2 YFSETQ. The CDR3 sequence is 13 residues long. CDR3 nucleotide sequence: TGCGCCAGCAGCCATCTAGCGGAGTACGAGCAGTACTTC. Residues: CASSHLAEYEQYF. The full variable domain, completed using reference TRBV5-1 and TRBJ2-7, is KAGVTQTPRYLIKTRGQQVTLSCSPISGHRSVSWYQQTPGQGLQFLFEYFSETQRNKGNFPGRFSGRQFSNSRSEMNVSTLELGDSALYLCASSHLAEYEQYFGPGTRLTVT.

In regard to this clone: Other DNA variants within this sample encode the same CDR3. The chain has TRBV7-9 and TRBJ1-5; D is unclear. V lost 3 bases, J lost 2 bases, and 8 bases lay in between. Germline CDR1 reads SEHNR; CDR2 reads FQNEAQ (reference sequence). The CDR3 is 14 amino acids. The CDR3 sequence: CASSLTGGNQPQHF. For the CDR3, the DNA is TGTGCCAGCAGCTTGACCGGAGGCAATCAGCCCCAGCATTTT.

The gene calls are TRBV10-1 and TRBJ2-5; 15 bases match TRBD2. Germline lookup yields CDR1 WNHNN and CDR2 SYGVQD (reference sequence). V gave up 3 bases and J gave up 5 bases; unmatched junction bases: 4. The CDR3 covers 16 residues. The CDR3 DNA sequence: TGCGCCAGCAGTGACGGGACTAGCGGGGGGATTGAGACCCAGTACTTC. This translates into CASSDGTSGGIETQYF.

The chain carries TRBV7-3 and TRBJ2-5; either TRBD1 or TRBD2 may supply D (6 bases each). Trimming took off 5 bases at V and 4 bases at J, with 20 bases between the two ends. The germline CDR1 and CDR2 sequences are SGHTA and FQGTGA. The CDR3 is 16 residues long. DNA of the CDR3: TGTGCCAGCAGCCCCCGGGCTGGGGGGCTGGTAGAGACCCAGTACTTC. This sequence encodes CASSPRAGGLVETQYF.

The gene calls are TRBV6-6 and TRBJ1-4; D is unclear. The germline V gene encodes CDR1 MNHNY and CDR2 SVGAGI (reference sequence). The V gene lost 0 bases and the J gene lost 7 bases, with 9 bases spanning the gap. This CDR3 comprises 14 residues. The CDR3, as DNA: TGTGCCAGCAGTTACTCGGCAGGAGGTGAAAAACTGTTTTTT. Encoded protein: CASSYSAGGEKLFF.

The chain is built from TRBV6-1 and TRBJ1-1; tentatively, D is TRBD1 (5 bases). The CDR3 is 13 amino acids. CDR1 is MNHNS and CDR2 is SASEGT in the germline V gene. V lost 0 bases and J 5 bases, leaving 7 bases between the germline ends. The DNA for the CDR3 is TGTGCCAGCAGTGAAGCCAGGGAAACTGAAGCTTTCTTT. The encoded protein is CASSEARETEAFF.

This chain links TRBV27 with TRBJ2-7; D is possibly TRBD1 or TRBD2 (5 bases each). The CDR3 has 14 amino acids. V lost 5 bases, J lost 0 bases, and 11 bases lay in between. Germline V CDR1 and CDR2: MNHEY, SMNVEV (reference sequence). This chain's CDR3 is CASSPRDGSYEQYF. Here the CDR3 DNA reads TGTGCCAGCAGTCCCCGGGACGGCTCCTACGAGCAGTACTTC.

The V and J genes are TRBV10-1 and TRBJ2-3; maybe TRBD1 (5 bases). Trimming shortened V by 7 bases and J by 0 bases, and 11 bases separated the two germline ends. The CDR3 totals 14 residues. CDR1 is WNHNN, CDR2 SYGVQD, per germline (reference sequence). The CDR3 loop reads CASTRDRSTDTQYF. CDR3 bases: TGCGCCAGCACCCGAGACAGAAGCACAGATACGCAGTATTTT.

The rearrangement uses TRBV20-1 and TRBJ2-3, with a weak D call TRBD1 (6 bases). The CDR3 runs to 11 residues. Germline V CDR1 and CDR2: DFQATT, SNEGSKA (reference sequence). V was trimmed by 8 bases and J by 8 bases, leaving 14 bases between them. The CDR3 nucleotides read TGCAGTCCACAGACAGGCCTTACGCAGTATTTT. Its protein product is CSPQTGLTQYF.

The V gene is TRBV28, the J gene TRBJ2-1; no clear D gene. The CDR3 length is 14 residues. V was clipped by 6 bases and J by 4 bases, with 13 bases between them. Germline CDR1 MDHEN, CDR2 SYDVKM. CDR3 sequence reads: CASSPGRQYNEQFF. CDR3 DNA sequence: TGTGCCAGCAGCCCCGGCCGTCAGTACAATGAGCAGTTCTTC.